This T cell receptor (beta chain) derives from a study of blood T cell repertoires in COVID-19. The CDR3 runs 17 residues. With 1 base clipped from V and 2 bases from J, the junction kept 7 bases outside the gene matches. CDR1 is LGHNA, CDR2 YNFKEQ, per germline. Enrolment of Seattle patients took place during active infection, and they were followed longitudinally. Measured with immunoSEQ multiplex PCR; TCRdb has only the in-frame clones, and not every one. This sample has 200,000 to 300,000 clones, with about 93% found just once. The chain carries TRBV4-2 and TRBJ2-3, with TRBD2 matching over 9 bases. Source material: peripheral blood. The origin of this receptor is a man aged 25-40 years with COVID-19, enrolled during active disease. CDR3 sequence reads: CASSQGSASGDTDTQYF. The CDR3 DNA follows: TGTGCCAGCAGCCAAGGCAGCGCTAGCGGGGACACAGATACGCAGTATTTT.